This TCR beta chain originates from a study of shared clonotypes between healthy human individuals (dated by TCRdb to about 2020). With respect to the entire study: Two women and a few men aged 18 to 49 years were included in the cohort. Per donor, three plates each were used for CD4 naive and CD4 memory, two for CD8 naive, and one for CD8 memory. Blood TCR repertoires of about 5 healthy adults were deeply sequenced to estimate repertoire size and the extent of clonotype sharing between individuals. Different laboratories and diverse techniques were used to prepare libraries and sequence TCR repertoires, to increase sequencing depth and limit assay-specific biases. Leukapheresis yielded between about 0.9 and 8.9 billion PBMCs per donor.

TCR CDR3 regions were amplified from genomic DNA by multiplex PCR using the deep immunoSEQ assay. Extracted genomic DNA from each cell subset was distributed evenly across all wells of several immunoSEQ 96-well plates, and each plate was treated as a replicate. Each replicate PCR for sorted subsets received around 200 ng genomic DNA, equal to roughly 29,000 T cell genomes. Purified libraries were quantified with a Qubit 3.0 fluorometer, sized on a Bioanalyzer 2100, and re-quantified with the KAPA Library Quantification kit. A separate single-read 150-cycle Illumina NextSeq 550 flow cell was used to sequence each immunoSEQ 96-well plate. The paper's data handling went like this. Because the immunoSEQ output included only junctional sequences and no quality scores, the filtering could not be the same as the filtering used for full-length reads. To assign V/J genes and CDR3, sequences were annotated using PyIR, a Python wrapper for IgBLAST v1.9, with IMGT germline references. Reads were filtered out if the reads had weak V/J assignments (E-value above 1e-6), no CDR3, stop codons, out-of-frame junctions, or ambiguous translated residues. A V3J clonotype was defined by an identical inferred V gene, J gene, and CDR3 amino acid sequence. Percentage overlap between repertoires was computed as shared unique clonotypes divided by the size of the smaller repertoire. RTK rarefaction, the Chao1 estimator, and Recon v2.1 estimates of unobserved clonotypes were used to assess repertoire richness. Generation probabilities for all TCRbeta clonotypes obtained by the gDNA method from a handful of donors were computed using OLGA. TCRdb stores this immuneACCESS table with in-frame sequences only. Part of the clones is absent; in the studies checked, under half of the shortfall reflects unresolved V genes, and no reason is known for the rest. Clone size and the V and J calls come from that table; the DNA yielded D and trimming. This sample is represented by 1.6 million or so clones; roughly 95% of them were singletons. Roughly 1.1% of the sample comes from the top ten.

Donors were healthy HIV-negative adults with no recently reported acute infections or vaccinations. Every donor was a Caucasian adult residing in Nashville, Tennessee, USA. CD4+ T cells were enriched by magnetic negative selection; naive cells were then positively selected on CD45RA, and the negative fraction formed the memory subset. After blood collection by leukapheresis, PBMCs were isolated using Ficoll-Histopaque density gradient centrifugation and then cryopreserved in the vapor phase of liquid nitrogen. Analytical flow cytometry was used to check the purity and quantity of every magnetically sorted T cell population. From each sorted fraction, genomic DNA was isolated and quantified by UV absorbance on a Nanodrop 2000c. What the study reported, not specific to this receptor: Naive subsets generally had larger estimated clonotype richness than memory subsets. Even with the large sequencing depth, rarefaction of the sorted-subset datasets indicated that sequencing was incomplete. Sampling was limited to blood, and TCR repertoires in tissue likely differ from TCR repertoires in blood. About 5% of naive CD4, approximately 3.7% of naive CD8, approximately 2% of memory CD4, and 0.35% to 0.5% of memory CD8 clonotypes were shared across a handful of donors. Compared with non-shared clonotypes, clonotypes shared by all four sorted-subset donors had higher generation probabilities. Pairwise subsampling indicated that sequencing depth was expected to affect the degree of clonotype sharing among donors. Because the study included only a small number of donors, the genetic and exposure-history diversity represented was limited.

Trimming costs V 3 bases and J 1 base, and their ends lie 6 bases apart. The CDR3 measures 13 amino acids from cysteine to phenylalanine. The kept DNA is CDR3 alone, 39 bases in frame from the first base. The germline V gene provides CDR1 SNHLY and CDR2 FYNNEI. As concerns this clone: There is no known antigen for this receptor. No base-level quality is on record; no much larger clone is a single base apart.

The sequenced sample consisted of naive CD4+ T cells sorted from blood. In light of the paper, this sample's cell subset or site label describes: CD45RA+ positively selected. The sequence derives from a man aged 25 to 40 in good health. The rearranged chain carries TRBV2 and TRBJ1-1, with no reliable assignment of the D segment. The DNA sequence is given as TGTGCCAGCAGTGAGCAATCGAACACTGAAGCTTTCTTT. Its translation is CASSEQSNTEAFF.